This is a list of T cell receptor beta chains from one sample in a study of long-term antiretroviral therapy in people with HIV. Method: immunoSEQ multiplex PCR; TCRdb's copy keeps in-frame clones and lacks some. The data contain tens of thousands of clones, around four fifths of them singletons. Sample: unsorted PBMCs, taken 0.3 years after starting antiretroviral therapy. The receptors originated from a man aged 18 to 29 with HIV. Each CDR3 is given with its conserved first and last residue. D genes are given only for firm matches. Clone size is stated in some rows and not others, as once, few, many or a class when expanded.

D gene: .; V gene: TRBV7-3; clone size: .; J gene: TRBJ1-6; CDR3 DNA: TGTGCCAGCAGCTCGGGGACTGCTAATAATTCACCCCTCCACTTT; CDR3 protein: CASSSGTANNSPLHF
D gene: TRBD2; V gene: TRBV4-1; clone size: .; J gene: TRBJ2-7; CDR3 DNA: TGCGCCAGCAGCCTGGAGCGGGGGACCTACGAGCAGTACTTC; CDR3 protein: CASSLERGTYEQYF
D gene: TRBD1; V gene: TRBV28; clone size: .; J gene: TRBJ1-5; CDR3 DNA: TGTGCCAGCAGTCCAGGGGGCCGGGGGCAAGATCAGCCCCAGCATTTT; CDR3 protein: CASSPGGRGQDQPQHF
D gene: .; V gene: TRBV9; clone size: .; J gene: TRBJ1-1; CDR3 DNA: TGTGCCAGCAGCGCATACAGGGACACTGAAGCTTTCTTT; CDR3 protein: CASSAYRDTEAFF
D gene: TRBD1; V gene: TRBV7-9; clone size: .; J gene: TRBJ1-2; CDR3 DNA: TGTGCCAGCAGCCCCCTCCCGGGGGGACAGGGCGCTAACTATGGCTACACCTTC; CDR3 protein: CASSPLPGGQGANYGYTF
D gene: TRBD1; V gene: TRBV5-1; clone size: once; J gene: TRBJ2-7; CDR3 DNA: TGCGCCAGCCCCACCTCGACTGCCAACGACAGGGCGTTCTACGAGCAGTACTTC; CDR3 protein: CASPTSTANDRAFYEQYF
D gene: .; V gene: TRBV13; clone size: .; J gene: TRBJ2-1; CDR3 DNA: TGTGCCAGCAGCTACCTTGGGCTCTACAATGAGCAGTTCTTC; CDR3 protein: CASSYLGLYNEQFF
D gene: TRBD1; V gene: TRBV30; clone size: .; J gene: TRBJ1-5; CDR3 DNA: TGTGCCTGGACTGAAGAGACAGGGGGCAATCAGCCCCAGCATTTT; CDR3 protein: CAWTEETGGNQPQHF
D gene: .; V gene: TRBV5-1; clone size: .; J gene: TRBJ1-1; CDR3 DNA: TGCGCCAGCAGCTTTCTCAGTAGTGGCACTGAAGCTTTCTTT; CDR3 protein: CASSFLSSGTEAFF
D gene: TRBD2; V gene: TRBV7-6; clone size: .; J gene: TRBJ2-7; CDR3 DNA: TGTGCCAGCAGCCTTGAGCGGGGGGCCTCCTACGAGCAGTACTTC; CDR3 protein: CASSLERGASYEQYF
D gene: .; V gene: TRBV7-2; clone size: .; J gene: TRBJ2-5; CDR3 DNA: TGTGCCAGCAGCTTAGGTAGCATGGGGACCCAGTACTTC; CDR3 protein: CASSLGSMGTQYF
D gene: .; V gene: TRBV5-6; clone size: few; J gene: TRBJ2-7; CDR3 DNA: TGTGCCAGCAGCTCCGGGACACAGACCTACGAGCAGTACTTC; CDR3 protein: CASSSGTQTYEQYF
D gene: .; V gene: TRBV7-2; clone size: .; J gene: TRBJ1-1; CDR3 DNA: TGTGCCAGCAGCTTCGACAGACACACTGAAGCTTTCTTT; CDR3 protein: CASSFDRHTEAFF
D gene: .; V gene: TRBV28; clone size: large; J gene: TRBJ2-5; CDR3 DNA: TGTGCCAGCAACCCCCCGTGGCAGGGGTTTCAAGAGACCCAGTACTTC; CDR3 protein: CASNPPWQGFQETQYF
D gene: TRBD1; V gene: TRBV28; clone size: .; J gene: TRBJ1-1; CDR3 DNA: TGTGCCAGCAGTTTCCCGGACAGGGCCACTGAAGCTTTCTTT; CDR3 protein: CASSFPDRATEAFF
D gene: .; V gene: TRBV9; clone size: .; J gene: TRBJ2-7; CDR3 DNA: TGTGCCAGCAGCCCTTCGACAGAGGCCTACGAGCAGTACTTC; CDR3 protein: CASSPSTEAYEQYF
D gene: TRBD2; V gene: TRBV10-3; clone size: .; J gene: TRBJ2-1; CDR3 DNA: TGTGCTATAAATAGCGGGGGCTACAATGAGCAGTTCTTC; CDR3 protein: CAINSGGYNEQFF
D gene: .; V gene: TRBV19; clone size: few; J gene: TRBJ1-6; CDR3 DNA: TGTGCCAGTAGTGGGGGGAGCTCCTATAATTCACCCCTCCACTTT; CDR3 protein: CASSGGSSYNSPLHF
D gene: .; V gene: TRBV5-4; clone size: .; J gene: TRBJ1-2; CDR3 DNA: TGTGCCAGCAGCTTGGACAGGGTTATCGATGGCTACACCTTC; CDR3 protein: CASSLDRVIDGYTF
D gene: .; V gene: TRBV10-1; clone size: .; J gene: TRBJ2-7; CDR3 DNA: TGCGCCAGGACCTCTTTCTACAGGGAAGCCTACGAGCAGTACTTC; CDR3 protein: CARTSFYREAYEQYF
D gene: TRBD1; V gene: TRBV9; clone size: .; J gene: TRBJ1-1; CDR3 DNA: TGTGCCAGCAGCGCGGAGGGACAGGGAGCCGAAGCTTTCTTT; CDR3 protein: CASSAEGQGAEAFF
D gene: .; V gene: TRBV27; clone size: .; J gene: TRBJ1-4; CDR3 DNA: TGTGCCAGCAGTTTGGCGGGGTTTGGTGAAAAACTGTTTTTT; CDR3 protein: CASSLAGFGEKLFF
D gene: .; V gene: TRBV7-9; clone size: .; J gene: TRBJ2-3; CDR3 DNA: TGTGCCAGCAGCGGTCCAGCGGATACGCAGTATTTT; CDR3 protein: CASSGPADTQYF
D gene: TRBD1; V gene: TRBV30; clone size: .; J gene: TRBJ1-5; CDR3 DNA: TGTGCCTTACAGGGGGGACGGGAGCAGCCCCAGCATTTT; CDR3 protein: CALQGGREQPQHF
D gene: .; V gene: TRBV7-8; clone size: .; J gene: TRBJ1-5; CDR3 DNA: TGTGCCAGCAGCTTAGAGGAGGCAGGGATCGGCAATCAGCCCCAGCATTTT; CDR3 protein: CASSLEEAGIGNQPQHF
D gene: TRBD2; V gene: TRBV9; clone size: .; J gene: TRBJ2-5; CDR3 DNA: TGTGCCAGCTCCCAAGGGGCGGGGGTAGAGACCCAGTACTTC; CDR3 protein: CASSQGAGVETQYF
D gene: TRBD2; V gene: TRBV18; clone size: .; J gene: TRBJ2-1; CDR3 DNA: TGTGCCAGCTCAGACAGCGGGGGCCCCTACAATGAGCAGTTCTTC; CDR3 protein: CASSDSGGPYNEQFF
D gene: .; V gene: TRBV4-1; clone size: .; J gene: TRBJ1-2; CDR3 DNA: TGCGCCAGCAGCCAAGATCAGGACATGGGGCGGAACTATGGCTACACCTTC; CDR3 protein: CASSQDQDMGRNYGYTF
D gene: TRBD1; V gene: TRBV5-6; clone size: once; J gene: TRBJ1-2; CDR3 DNA: TGTGCCAGCAGCTGGAGACCGGGACAGGGGAACTATGGCTACACCTTC; CDR3 protein: CASSWRPGQGNYGYTF
D gene: TRBD1; V gene: TRBV13; clone size: .; J gene: TRBJ1-1; CDR3 DNA: TGTGCCAGCAGCTCGCCGACAGGGCGCACTGAAGCTTTCTTT; CDR3 protein: CASSSPTGRTEAFF
D gene: .; V gene: TRBV27; clone size: few; J gene: TRBJ2-7; CDR3 DNA: TGTGCCAGCAGCTCCGGACAGTCCTACGAGCAGTACTTC; CDR3 protein: CASSSGQSYEQYF
D gene: .; V gene: TRBV6-6; clone size: .; J gene: TRBJ1-1; CDR3 DNA: TGTGCCAGCAGTCCCCCGTCTGGGAACACTGAAGCTTTCTTT; CDR3 protein: CASSPPSGNTEAFF
D gene: TRBD1; V gene: TRBV9; clone size: once; J gene: TRBJ1-3; CDR3 DNA: TGTGCCAGCAGCGTAGTCGACAGGGGGAACACCATATATTTT; CDR3 protein: CASSVVDRGNTIYF
D gene: .; V gene: TRBV9; clone size: .; J gene: TRBJ2-2; CDR3 DNA: TGTGCCAGCAGCGTAGGTCGGGCCACCGGGGAGCTGTTTTTT; CDR3 protein: CASSVGRATGELFF
D gene: TRBD2; V gene: TRBV5-4; clone size: .; J gene: TRBJ2-1; CDR3 DNA: TGTGCCAGCAGCATAACTAGCGGGAGAGGTAATGAGCAGTTCTTC; CDR3 protein: CASSITSGRGNEQFF
D gene: TRBD2; V gene: TRBV30; clone size: .; J gene: TRBJ2-7; CDR3 DNA: TGTGCCTGGAGTTCTTCAACTAGCGGAGCTAGGGAGCAGTACTTC; CDR3 protein: CAWSSSTSGAREQYF
D gene: .; V gene: TRBV5-5; clone size: .; J gene: TRBJ1-6; CDR3 DNA: TGTGCCAGCAGCGCAACAGGAGATTCACCCCTCCACTTT; CDR3 protein: CASSATGDSPLHF
D gene: TRBD2; V gene: TRBV30; clone size: .; J gene: TRBJ2-2; CDR3 DNA: TGTGCCTGGCAGACTAGCGGGAACACCGGGGAGCTGTTTTTT; CDR3 protein: CAWQTSGNTGELFF
D gene: .; V gene: TRBV6-1; clone size: .; J gene: TRBJ1-5; CDR3 DNA: TGTGCCAGCAGTGAAGTCGATTCGGGTCAGCCCCAGCATTTT; CDR3 protein: CASSEVDSGQPQHF
D gene: .; V gene: TRBV5-5; clone size: .; J gene: TRBJ1-4; CDR3 DNA: TGTGCCAGCAGCTCCGGACCGTCAACTAATGAAAAACTGTTTTTT; CDR3 protein: CASSSGPSTNEKLFF
D gene: TRBD2; V gene: TRBV11-3; clone size: few; J gene: TRBJ2-3; CDR3 DNA: TGTGCCAGCAGCTTAGGAGGCGCGGGAGGGCCGGCAGATACGCAGTATTTT; CDR3 protein: CASSLGGAGGPADTQYF
D gene: .; V gene: TRBV7-2; clone size: once; J gene: TRBJ2-7; CDR3 DNA: TGTGCCAGCAGCCCATGGATGGGGCTCTCCTACGAGCAGTACTTC; CDR3 protein: CASSPWMGLSYEQYF
D gene: TRBD1; V gene: TRBV19; clone size: once; J gene: TRBJ1-1; CDR3 DNA: TGTGCCAGTAGTCCCCTGGCAGGGGGAAGGAACACTGAAGCTTTCTTT; CDR3 protein: CASSPLAGGRNTEAFF
D gene: TRBD1; V gene: TRBV7-8; clone size: .; J gene: TRBJ2-7; CDR3 DNA: TGTGCCAGCAGCCCGTCGACAGGGTATCTCGAGCAGTACTTC; CDR3 protein: CASSPSTGYLEQYF
D gene: TRBD1; V gene: TRBV6-5; clone size: .; J gene: TRBJ1-5; CDR3 DNA: TGTGCCAGTACGACAGGGCTCAATCAGCCCCAGCATTTT; CDR3 protein: CASTTGLNQPQHF
D gene: .; V gene: TRBV18; clone size: .; J gene: TRBJ2-7; CDR3 DNA: TGTGCCAGCTCACCTTTCGACGGATCCTACGAGCAGTACTTC; CDR3 protein: CASSPFDGSYEQYF
D gene: TRBD1; V gene: TRBV7-2; clone size: .; J gene: TRBJ2-5; CDR3 DNA: TGTGCCAGCAGCTTACAGGGGACAGGGAGGTCGGAGACCCAGTACTTC; CDR3 protein: CASSLQGTGRSETQYF
D gene: .; V gene: TRBV19; clone size: .; J gene: TRBJ2-7; CDR3 DNA: TGTGCCAGTAGTGGGGCCTACGAGCAGTACTTC; CDR3 protein: CASSGAYEQYF
D gene: TRBD2; V gene: TRBV5-4; clone size: .; J gene: TRBJ2-7; CDR3 DNA: TGTGCCAGCAGTTCCGGGACTAGCGGCCCCTACGAGCAGTACTTC; CDR3 protein: CASSSGTSGPYEQYF
D gene: .; V gene: TRBV4-2; clone size: few; J gene: TRBJ1-4; CDR3 DNA: TGTGCCAGCAGCCAAGATCGGCTCGAACTGTTTTTT; CDR3 protein: CASSQDRLELFF
D gene: .; V gene: TRBV5-5; clone size: once; J gene: TRBJ2-1; CDR3 DNA: TGTGCCAGCAGCCCCAGGACGGTCAATGAGCAGTTCTTC; CDR3 protein: CASSPRTVNEQFF
D gene: .; V gene: TRBV9; clone size: .; J gene: TRBJ2-6; CDR3 DNA: TGTGCCAGCAGCTCACCCGCGGGGCTCCCAGGGGGGGCCAACGTCCTGACTTTC; CDR3 protein: CASSSPAGLPGGANVLTF
D gene: TRBD1; V gene: TRBV5-1; clone size: .; J gene: TRBJ2-7; CDR3 DNA: TGCGCCAGCAGCTTACAGGGGGATTTCTCCTACGAGCAGTACTTC; CDR3 protein: CASSLQGDFSYEQYF
D gene: .; V gene: TRBV6-5; clone size: .; J gene: TRBJ2-5; CDR3 DNA: TGTGCCAGCAACGGGCAGGACCAAGAGACCCAGTACTTC; CDR3 protein: CASNGQDQETQYF
D gene: .; V gene: TRBV2; clone size: .; J gene: TRBJ2-2; CDR3 DNA: TGTGCCAGCAGGGAGGGTCAGGCGAACACCGGGGAGCTGTTTTTT; CDR3 protein: CASREGQANTGELFF
D gene: .; V gene: TRBV5-4; clone size: .; J gene: TRBJ1-1; CDR3 DNA: TGTGCCAGCAACCTGAGGGGGTTGACTGAAGCTTTCTTT; CDR3 protein: CASNLRGLTEAFF
D gene: TRBD1; V gene: TRBV11-2; clone size: .; J gene: TRBJ1-1; CDR3 DNA: TGTGCCAGCAGGACCATCCGGGGACAGGGTGACACTGAAGCTTTCTTT; CDR3 protein: CASRTIRGQGDTEAFF
D gene: .; V gene: TRBV27; clone size: .; J gene: TRBJ2-3; CDR3 DNA: TGTGCCAGCAGTTTATGGGCCTCCTCTAGCACAGATACGCAGTATTTT; CDR3 protein: CASSLWASSSTDTQYF
D gene: TRBD2; V gene: TRBV7-9; clone size: few; J gene: TRBJ2-7; CDR3 DNA: TGTGCCAGCAGCTTAGATCGGGGGGGAGCCTACGAGCAGTACTTC; CDR3 protein: CASSLDRGGAYEQYF